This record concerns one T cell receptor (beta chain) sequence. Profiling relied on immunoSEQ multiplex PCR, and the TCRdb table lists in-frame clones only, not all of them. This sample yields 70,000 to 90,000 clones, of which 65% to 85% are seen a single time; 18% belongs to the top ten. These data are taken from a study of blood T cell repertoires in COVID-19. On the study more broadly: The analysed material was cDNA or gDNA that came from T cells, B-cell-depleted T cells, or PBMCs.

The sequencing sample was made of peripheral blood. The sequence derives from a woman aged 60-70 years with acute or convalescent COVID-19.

CDR3 sequence (DNA): TGTGCCAGCAGCCCCGACAGGGACTATGGCTACACCTTC. Translation gives CASSPDRDYGYTF. This sequence joins TRBV2 and TRBJ1-2, with TRBD1 matching 7 bases. The V gene's germline CDR1 is SNHLY and CDR2 FYNNEI. This CDR3 spans 13 amino acids. J lost 3 bases, V lost 6 bases, and 4 bases had no gene match.